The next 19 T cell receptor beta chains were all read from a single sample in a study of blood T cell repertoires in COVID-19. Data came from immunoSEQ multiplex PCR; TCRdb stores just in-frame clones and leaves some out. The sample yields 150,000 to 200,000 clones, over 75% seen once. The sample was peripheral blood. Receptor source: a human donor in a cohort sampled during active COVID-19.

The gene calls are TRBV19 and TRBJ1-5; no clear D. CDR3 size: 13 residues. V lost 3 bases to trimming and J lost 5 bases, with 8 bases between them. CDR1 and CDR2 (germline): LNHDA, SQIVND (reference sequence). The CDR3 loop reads CASSIPGYQPQHF. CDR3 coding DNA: TGTGCCAGTAGTATCCCCGGGTATCAGCCCCAGCATTTT.

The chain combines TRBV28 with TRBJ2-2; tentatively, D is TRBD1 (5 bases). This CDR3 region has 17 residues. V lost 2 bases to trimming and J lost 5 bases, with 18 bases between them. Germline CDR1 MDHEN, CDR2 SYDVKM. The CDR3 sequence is CASSLNLRDSETGELFF. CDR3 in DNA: TGTGCCAGCAGTTTAAATCTTCGCGACAGTGAAACCGGGGAGCTGTTTTTT.

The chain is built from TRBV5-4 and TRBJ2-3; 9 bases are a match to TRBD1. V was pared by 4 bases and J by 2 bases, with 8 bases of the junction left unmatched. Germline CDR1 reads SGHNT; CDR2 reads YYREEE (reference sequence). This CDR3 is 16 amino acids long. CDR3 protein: CASSPGRDRVTDTQYF. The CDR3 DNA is TGTGCCAGCAGCCCGGGCCGGGACAGGGTCACAGATACGCAGTATTTT.

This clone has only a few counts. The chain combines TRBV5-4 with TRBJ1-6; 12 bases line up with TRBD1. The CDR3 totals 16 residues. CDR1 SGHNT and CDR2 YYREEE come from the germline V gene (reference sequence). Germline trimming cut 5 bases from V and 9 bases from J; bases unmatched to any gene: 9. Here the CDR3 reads CASSYGTGGSGSPLHF. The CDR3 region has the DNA TGTGCCAGCAGTTACGGGACAGGGGGCTCTGGTTCACCCCTCCACTTT. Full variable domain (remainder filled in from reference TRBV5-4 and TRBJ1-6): ETGVTQSPTHLIKTRGQQVTLRCSSQSGHNTVSWYQQALGQGPQFIFQYYREEENGRGNFPPRFSGLQFPNYSSELNVNALELDDSALYLCASSYGTGGSGSPLHFGNGTRLTVT.

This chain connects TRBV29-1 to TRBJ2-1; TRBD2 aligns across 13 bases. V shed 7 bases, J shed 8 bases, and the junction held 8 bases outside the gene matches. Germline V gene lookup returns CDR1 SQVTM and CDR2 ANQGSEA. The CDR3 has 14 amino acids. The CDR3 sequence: CSAVTSGRRYEQFF. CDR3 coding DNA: TGCAGCGCTGTGACTAGCGGGAGGCGCTATGAGCAGTTCTTC.

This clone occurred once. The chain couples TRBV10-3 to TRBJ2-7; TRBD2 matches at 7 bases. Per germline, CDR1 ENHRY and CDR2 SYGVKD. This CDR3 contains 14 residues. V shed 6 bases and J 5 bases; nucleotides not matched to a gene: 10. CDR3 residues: CAIRFGSRGDEQYF. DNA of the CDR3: TGTGCCATCAGGTTTGGGTCCCGGGGGGACGAGCAGTACTTC.

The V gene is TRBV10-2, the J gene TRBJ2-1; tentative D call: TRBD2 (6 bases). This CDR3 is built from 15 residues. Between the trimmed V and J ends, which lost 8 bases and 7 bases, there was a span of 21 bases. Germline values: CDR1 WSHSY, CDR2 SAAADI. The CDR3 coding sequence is TGCGCCAGCTCCTCCGGGACTTATGGTACGAATGAGCAGTTCTTC. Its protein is CASSSGTYGTNEQFF.

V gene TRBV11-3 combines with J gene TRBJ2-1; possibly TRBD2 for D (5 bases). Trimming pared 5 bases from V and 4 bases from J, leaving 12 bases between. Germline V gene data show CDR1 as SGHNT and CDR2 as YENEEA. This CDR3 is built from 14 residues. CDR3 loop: CASSPSRGYNEQFF. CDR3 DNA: TGTGCCAGCAGCCCGAGTCGGGGATACAATGAGCAGTTCTTC.

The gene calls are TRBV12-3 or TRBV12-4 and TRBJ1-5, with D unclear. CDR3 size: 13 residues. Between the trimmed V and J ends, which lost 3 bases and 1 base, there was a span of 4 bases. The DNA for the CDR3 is TGTGCCAGCAGTTTCCAGAGCAATCAGCCCCAGCATTTT. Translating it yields CASSFQSNQPQHF.

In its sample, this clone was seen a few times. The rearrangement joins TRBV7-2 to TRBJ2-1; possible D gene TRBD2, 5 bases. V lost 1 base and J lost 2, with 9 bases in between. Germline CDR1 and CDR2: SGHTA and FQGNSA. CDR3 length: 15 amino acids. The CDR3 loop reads CASSLGAGAYNEQFF. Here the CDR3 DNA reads TGTGCCAGCAGCTTAGGGGCGGGCGCCTACAATGAGCAGTTCTTC.

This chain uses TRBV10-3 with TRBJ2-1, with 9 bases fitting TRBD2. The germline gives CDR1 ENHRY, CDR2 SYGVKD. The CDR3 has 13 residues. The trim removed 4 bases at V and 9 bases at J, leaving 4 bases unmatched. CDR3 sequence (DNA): TGTGCCATCAGTGTGCGGGGGGGGACTGAGCAGTTCTTC. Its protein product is CAISVRGGTEQFF.

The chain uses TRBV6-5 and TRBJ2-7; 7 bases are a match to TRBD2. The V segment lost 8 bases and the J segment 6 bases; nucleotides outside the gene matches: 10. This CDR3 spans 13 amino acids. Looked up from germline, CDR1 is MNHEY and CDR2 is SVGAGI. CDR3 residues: CASRERGLPEQYF. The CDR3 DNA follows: TGTGCCAGCCGGGAGCGGGGTCTCCCCGAGCAGTACTTC.

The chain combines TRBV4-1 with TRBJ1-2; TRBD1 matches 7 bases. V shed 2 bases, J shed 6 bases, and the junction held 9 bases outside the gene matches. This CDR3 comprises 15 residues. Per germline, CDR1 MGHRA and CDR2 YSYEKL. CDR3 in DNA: TGCGCCAGCAGCCAACCGGGACAGCTCAACGATGGCTACACCTTC. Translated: CASSQPGQLNDGYTF.

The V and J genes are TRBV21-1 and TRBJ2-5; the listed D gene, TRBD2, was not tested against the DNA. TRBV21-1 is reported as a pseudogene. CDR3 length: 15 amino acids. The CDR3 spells CASSKARAKQETQYF. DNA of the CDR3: TGTGCCAGCAGCAAAGCGAGGGCAAAACAAGAGACCCAGTACTTC.

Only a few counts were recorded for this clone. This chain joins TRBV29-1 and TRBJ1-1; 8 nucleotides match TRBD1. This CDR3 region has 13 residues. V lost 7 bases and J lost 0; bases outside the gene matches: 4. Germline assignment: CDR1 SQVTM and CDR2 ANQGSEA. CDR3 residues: CSATGEMNTEAFF. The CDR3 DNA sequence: TGCAGCGCGACAGGGGAGATGAACACTGAAGCTTTCTTT.

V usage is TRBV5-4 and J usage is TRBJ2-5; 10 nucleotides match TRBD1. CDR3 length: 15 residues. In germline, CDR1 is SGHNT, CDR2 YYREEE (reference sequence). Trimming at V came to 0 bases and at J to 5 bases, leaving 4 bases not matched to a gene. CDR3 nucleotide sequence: TGTGCCAGCAGCTTGGAGACAGGGGGCTTGGAGACCCAGTACTTC. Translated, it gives CASSLETGGLETQYF. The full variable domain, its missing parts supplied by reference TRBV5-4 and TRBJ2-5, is ETGVTQSPTHLIKTRGQQVTLRCSSQSGHNTVSWYQQALGQGPQFIFQYYREEENGRGNFPPRFSGLQFPNYSSELNVNALELDDSALYLCASSLETGGLETQYFGPGTRLLVL.

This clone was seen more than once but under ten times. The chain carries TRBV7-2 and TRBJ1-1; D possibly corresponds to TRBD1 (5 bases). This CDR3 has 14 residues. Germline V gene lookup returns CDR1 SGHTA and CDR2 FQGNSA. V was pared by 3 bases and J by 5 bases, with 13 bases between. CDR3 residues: CASSFGRVRTEAFF. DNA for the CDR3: TGTGCCAGCAGCTTTGGCAGGGTAAGGACTGAAGCTTTCTTT.

DNA of the CDR3: TGCGCCAGCAGCTTGCAATCACAGGGCATACCACGCTACACCTTC. Its translation: CASSLQSQGIPRYTF. The V gene is TRBV5-1, the J gene TRBJ1-2; perhaps TRBD1 as D (6 bases). Germline-derived CDR1 and CDR2 are SGHRS and YFSETQ. Trimming shortened V by 1 base and J by 9 bases, and 19 bases separated the two germline ends. This CDR3 is built from 15 residues.

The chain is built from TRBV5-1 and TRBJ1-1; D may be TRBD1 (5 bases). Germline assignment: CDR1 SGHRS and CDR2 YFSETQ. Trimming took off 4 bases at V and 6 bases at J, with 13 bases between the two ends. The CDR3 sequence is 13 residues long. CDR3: CASSPGGTSEAFF. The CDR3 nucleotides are TGCGCCAGCAGCCCCGGGGGGACCTCTGAAGCTTTCTTT. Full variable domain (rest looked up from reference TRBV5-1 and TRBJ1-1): KAGVTQTPRYLIKTRGQQVTLSCSPISGHRSVSWYQQTPGQGLQFLFEYFSETQRNKGNFPGRFSGRQFSNSRSEMNVSTLELGDSALYLCASSPGGTSEAFFGQGTRLTVV.